These T cell receptor beta chains were read from a single sample in a study of T cell repertoires in cytomegalovirus infection. TCRdb fed the reads into MiXCR, producing one record per CDR3 protein. The sample contains a few hundred thousand distinct CDR3 sequences, just under 40% of which appear only once. No cognate antigen is known for these TCRs. Source: cultured PBMCs, taken from culture after CMV antigen stimulation. These receptors were taken from a human donor in good health (CMV status not recorded). Some clones in this sample may be carry-over from other donors' samples. Each CDR3 is given with its conserved first and last residue. D genes are given only for firm matches. Clone size is not always given. Where it is, it says once, few, many or a class for expanded clones.

j_gene | d_gene | abundance | v_gene | CDR3nt | CDR3aa
TRBJ1-5 | . | . | TRBV12-3/TRBV12-4 | TGTGCCAGCAGTGTAAACTTCGGCCAGCCCCAGCATTTT | CASSVNFGQPQHF
TRBJ2-4 | . | few | TRBV6-1 | TGTGCCAGCAGTGAACCGGGATCAGCCAAAAACATTCAGTACTTC | CASSEPGSAKNIQYF
TRBJ2-3 | TRBD2 | few | TRBV7-2 | TGTGCCAGCAGCCTCCGAGCGGGACCTCTCGATACGCAGTATTTT | CASSLRAGPLDTQYF
TRBJ2-7 | . | . | TRBV20-1 | TGCAGTGCTGCCAAGGACCCCCACGAGCAGTACTTC | CSAAKDPHEQYF
TRBJ1-2 | . | many | TRBV7-9 | TGTGCCAGCAGCTCCCTCGCGGTAGGCATCGGCTACACCTTC | CASSSLAVGIGYTF
TRBJ2-1 | TRBD2 | many | TRBV7-2 | TGTGCCAGCAGCCCTGGAACCTCGGGGGGCAATGAGCAGTTCTTC | CASSPGTSGGNEQFF
TRBJ1-2 | TRBD1 | . | TRBV3-1 | TGTGCCAGCAGCCACGCGTCAGGGGGGATCTATGGCTACACCTTC | CASSHASGGIYGYTF
TRBJ1-1 | TRBD1 | . | TRBV28 | TGTGCCAGCGGACCGTTGGGAGGGGGCGGTGAAGCTTTCTTT | CASGPLGGGGEAFF
TRBJ1-5 | . | . | TRBV19 | TGTGCCAGTAGCGACCGACGGGGTCAGCCCCAGCATTTT | CASSDRRGQPQHF
TRBJ2-3 | TRBD2 | few | TRBV20-1 | TGCAGTGCTAGAGAGGGGGCCGGACTAGCGGGACACACAGATACGCAGTATTTT | CSAREGAGLAGHTDTQYF
TRBJ2-1 | TRBD1 | . | TRBV24-1 | TGTGCCACCAGCCGAACGGGGTCAGGGGGTGAGCAGTTCTTC | CATSRTGSGGEQFF
TRBJ2-2 | . | many | TRBV7-2 | TGTGCCAGCAGCTTCAGGGATTCGAACACCGGGGAGCTGTTTTTT | CASSFRDSNTGELFF
TRBJ1-1 | . | . | TRBV12-3/TRBV12-4 | TGTGCCAGCAGCGGGGGGGTTTTGAACACTGAAGCTTTCTTT | CASSGGVLNTEAFF
TRBJ2-3 | TRBD2 | . | TRBV9 | TGTGCCAGCAGCGTAGAACCAGCGGGACCAACAGATACGCAGTATTTT | CASSVEPAGPTDTQYF
TRBJ2-2 | TRBD1 | . | TRBV6-1 | TGTGCCAGCAGCCTAGAAACTTCGCCCACAGGGGGGCACACCGGGGAGCTGTTTTTT | CASSLETSPTGGHTGELFF
TRBJ1-2 | TRBD1 | . | TRBV3-1 | TGTGCCAGCAGCCAAGCTCGGACAGGCGGTTCCTATGGCTACACCTTC | CASSQARTGGSYGYTF
TRBJ1-6 | TRBD1 | many | TRBV30 | TGTGCCTGGAGGGGCCCCGGACAGGGCCGTAATTCACCCCTCCACTTT | CAWRGPGQGRNSPLHF
TRBJ2-5 | . | . | TRBV28 | TGTGCCAGCAGTTTAGGTAGGGCACTCCAAGAGACCCAGTACTTC | CASSLGRALQETQYF
TRBJ1-2 | . | . | TRBV12-3/TRBV12-4 | TGTGCCAGCAGTTTTTCGGTTTTTAATGGCTACACCTTC | CASSFSVFNGYTF
TRBJ2-2 | . | . | TRBV12-3/TRBV12-4 | TGTGCCAGCAGTTTAGGGGTAGGACAAGGTTCCGGGGAGCTGTTTTTT | CASSLGVGQGSGELFF
TRBJ2-1 | . | few | TRBV19 | TGTGCCAGTAGTTCGCCCACAGGGAGGGGTTGGACCGATGAGCAGTTCTTC | CASSSPTGRGWTDEQFF
TRBJ2-7 | TRBD1 | . | TRBV12-3/TRBV12-4 | TGTGCCAGCACCCAGGGGGCGCAAGGCGAGCAGTACTTC | CASTQGAQGEQYF
TRBJ2-7 | . | . | TRBV29-1 | TGCAGCGTTCGGCAGGGCGTCCACGAGCAGTACTTC | CSVRQGVHEQYF
TRBJ1-3 | . | . | TRBV7-2 | TGTGCCAGCAGCTTGGCAGGGAGGGGAAACACCATATATTTT | CASSLAGRGNTIYF
TRBJ1-5 | . | few | TRBV7-9 | TGTGCCAGCAGCTTAGCGGGGGGAAGACAGCCCCAGCATTTT | CASSLAGGRQPQHF
TRBJ2-2 | TRBD2 | few | TRBV7-2 | TGTGCCAGCAGCCTCCGGGGGGGCCGGTGGACCGGGGAGCTGTTTTTT | CASSLRGGRWTGELFF
TRBJ2-1 | . | few | TRBV6-8 | TGTGCCAGCAGTTACTCGCCCATAGATGAGCAGTTCTTC | CASSYSPIDEQFF
TRBJ2-1 | . | few | TRBV27 | TGTGCCAGCACAGGACCCAGCTCCTACAATGAGCAGTTCTTC | CASTGPSSYNEQFF
TRBJ2-3 | . | . | TRBV20-1 | TGCAGTGCTAGGAGGCGTACTAGCACAGATACGCAGTATTTT | CSARRRTSTDTQYF
TRBJ2-7 | . | . | TRBV7-2 | TGTGCCAGCAGCTTTGCCGGGACGACCCCCTACGAGCAGTACTTC | CASSFAGTTPYEQYF
TRBJ1-1 | . | many | TRBV7-2 | TGTGCCAGCAGCCAGTCACGCGTGGGGACTGAAGCTTTCTTT | CASSQSRVGTEAFF
TRBJ1-5 | . | . | TRBV19 | TGTGCCAGTAGTAGCCACCGACAAGGCAATCAGCCCCAGCATTTT | CASSSHRQGNQPQHF
TRBJ2-2 | TRBD2 | . | TRBV15 | TGTGCCACCACTCCGGGACTAGCGGGGGCCCGCACCGGGGAGCTGTTTTTT | CATTPGLAGARTGELFF
TRBJ2-5 | TRBD2 | many | TRBV7-8 | TGTGCCAGCAGCTGGGGACTAGCGGGAGAAGAGACCCAGTACTTC | CASSWGLAGEETQYF
TRBJ2-1 | TRBD2 | few | TRBV6-1 | TGTGCCAGCAGGGCATTTGGTAGCGGGCGATACAATGAGCAGTTCTTC | CASRAFGSGRYNEQFF
TRBJ2-1 | . | . | TRBV19 | TGTGCCAGTAGCATGGGAGTGCGAGACGAGCAGTTCTTC | CASSMGVRDEQFF
TRBJ1-2 | TRBD1 | few | TRBV7-2 | TGTGCCAGCAGCTCCAGACAGGGTACGGCGTCTGGCTACACCTTC | CASSSRQGTASGYTF
TRBJ2-3 | . | . | TRBV7-2 | TGTGCCAGCAGCCGGGCAGGGACATACACAGATACGCAGTATTTT | CASSRAGTYTDTQYF
TRBJ2-5 | . | . | TRBV7-8 | TGTGCCAGCAGCTTAGTTGGCAGGGACCAGTACTTC | CASSLVGRDQYF
TRBJ2-1 | TRBD2 | . | TRBV7-2 | TGTGCCAGCAGCTTAGAGCCTAGCGGGGGGAATGAGCAGTTCTTC | CASSLEPSGGNEQFF
TRBJ1-1 | . | few | TRBV10-3 | TGTGCCATCAAGGGGGGGCAGACCACTGAAGCTTTCTTT | CAIKGGQTTEAFF
TRBJ2-1 | TRBD1 | . | TRBV6-5 | TGTGCCAGCAGGCCCCCGGGACAGGGCAAATACAATGAGCAGTTCTTC | CASRPPGQGKYNEQFF
TRBJ2-1 | . | . | TRBV2 | TGTGCCAGCAGTCTGACGAAGGATGAGCAGTTCTTC | CASSLTKDEQFF
TRBJ1-4 | TRBD1 | few | TRBV30 | TGTGCCTGGAACGGGGGACAGGGGAATGAAAAACTGTTTTTT | CAWNGGQGNEKLFF
TRBJ2-7 | TRBD1 | . | TRBV6-1 | TGTGCCAGCAGTGAATTCTGGACAGGGCGCTACGAGCAGTACTTC | CASSEFWTGRYEQYF
TRBJ2-3 | TRBD1 | few | TRBV12-3/TRBV12-4 | TGTGCCAGCAGTTTACCACAGGGGGTTAGGGGCACAGATACGCAGTATTTT | CASSLPQGVRGTDTQYF
TRBJ2-7 | . | few | TRBV6-6 | TGTGCCAGCAGTTACGGGTGGGGGCGGAACTACGAGCAGTACTTC | CASSYGWGRNYEQYF